This is a list of T cell receptor beta chains from one sample in a study of Graves' ophthalmopathy and Graves' hyperthyroidism. In TCRdb, the multiplex PCR reads were re-called with MiXCR into one record per CDR3 protein. The sample includes tens of thousands of distinct CDR3 sequences, approximately 52% of them seen just once. The material sequenced was peripheral blood. The source of these receptors is an adult woman with Graves' ophthalmopathy. Each CDR3 is given with its conserved first and last residue. D genes are given only for firm matches. The listing skips clone size in some rows; elsewhere it reads once, few, many or a size class.

TRBJ2-3 . TRBV29-1 medium-sized CSVDRDGTDTQYF TGCAGCGTTGACAGGGATGGCACAGATACGCAGTATTTT
TRBJ2-5 . TRBV18 few CASSPPDGQPQETQYF TGTGCCAGCTCACCACCCGACGGCCAACCCCAAGAGACCCAGTACTTC
TRBJ2-1 . TRBV7-2 many CASSSGRHNEQFF TGTGCCAGCAGCTCGGGACGGCACAATGAGCAGTTCTTC
TRBJ1-5 . TRBV20-1 . CSAIVSGVEISNQPQHF TGCAGTGCGATAGTTAGCGGGGTCGAAATTAGCAATCAGCCCCAGCATTTT
TRBJ1-1 TRBD1 TRBV5-4 . CAGRRSRGYSTEALF TGTGCCGGTCGACGTAGCAGGGGGTATTCCACTGAAGCTCTCTTT
TRBJ1-2 . TRBV29-1 medium-sized CSVEIGGYGYTF TGCAGCGTTGAAATAGGGGGCTATGGCTACACCTTC
TRBJ1-2 TRBD1 TRBV7-2 . CASSQDRGPGNTF TGCGCCAGCAGCCAAGACAGGGGTCCTGGAAACACCTTC
TRBJ1-2 . TRBV11-2 many CASRGLGGRTYGYTF TGTGCCAGCAGGGGATTAGGAGGCAGAACTTATGGCTACACCTTC
TRBJ1-3 TRBD1 TRBV20-1 . CSANYRGGGNTIYF TGCAGTGCCAACTACAGGGGCGGTGGAAACACCATATATTTT
TRBJ1-1 TRBD1 TRBV20-1 . CSARTSGTARNTEAFF TGCAGTGCTAGGACTAGCGGGACAGCCAGGAACACTGAAGCTTTCTTT
TRBJ2-3 TRBD1 TRBV6-5 . CASSYRRTGGADTQYF TGTGCCAGCAGTTACAGGCGGACAGGGGGCGCGGATACGCAGTATTTT
TRBJ2-3 TRBD1 TRBV20-1 many CSARDFSGTGGPDTQYF TGCAGTGCTAGAGACTTTTCCGGGACAGGGGGCCCAGATACGCAGTATTTT
TRBJ2-3 . TRBV2 . CASKPSTDTQYF TGTGCCAGCAAACCGAGCACAGATACGCAGTATTTT
TRBJ1-1 . TRBV19 many CASRYRDEGTEAFF TGTGCTAGTAGGTATCGAGATGAGGGCACTGAAGCTTTCTTT
TRBJ1-6 . TRBV19 . CASSPEPAASYNSPLHF TGTGCCAGTAGTCCTGAGCCAGCGGCCTCCTATAATTCACCCCTCCACTTT
TRBJ2-1 . TRBV11-2 . CASSDTTRSNQQFF TGTGCCAGCAGCGATACGACACGTAGCAATCAGCAGTTCTTC
TRBJ1-2 . TRBV5-1 . CASSLGGSVEGYTF TGCGCCAGCAGCTTGGGAGGGAGCGTAGAAGGCTACACCTTC
TRBJ2-7 TRBD2 TRBV28 many CASKSSGTTYEQYF TGTGCCAGCAAAAGTAGCGGGACCACCTACGAGCAGTACTTC
TRBJ1-6 . TRBV28 many CASSFVRGGSPLHF TGTGCCAGCAGTTTCGTCAGGGGAGGATCACCCCTCCACTTT
TRBJ2-7 TRBD1 TRBV25-1 . CASSDPTTGVISEQYF TGTGCCAGCAGTGACCCAACGACAGGGGTGATAAGCGAGCAGTACTTC
TRBJ2-2 . TRBV19 . CASSIGAKTGELFF TGTGCAAGTAGTATTGGAGCGAAAACCGGGGAGCTGTTTTTT
TRBJ2-1 . TRBV7-9 many CASSFGQHYNEQFF TGTGCCAGCAGCTTCGGACAGCACTACAATGAGCAGTTCTTC
TRBJ2-2 . TRBV7-9 . CASSLLYTGELFF TGTGCCAGCAGCTTACTATACACCGGGGAGCTGTTTTTT
TRBJ2-1 . TRBV20-1 once CRIPGIDEQFF TGCAGGATTCCCGGCATTGATGAGCAGTTCTTC
TRBJ2-5 . TRBV15 . CATSGVQGYSNQPQYF TGTGCCACCAGCGGAGTTCAGGGATATAGCAATCAGCCCCAGTACTTC
TRBJ1-6 . TRBV9 few CASSVETGIDSPLHF TGTGCCAGCAGCGTAGAAACAGGGATAGACTCACCCCTCCACTTT
TRBJ2-7 . TRBV5-1 . CASTGWGASYGQYF TGCGCCAGCACTGGGTGGGGAGCCTCCTACGGGCAGTACTTC
TRBJ1-4 TRBD1 TRBV28 . CASIPSGQGPEKLFF TGTGCCAGCATCCCCTCGGGACAGGGGCCTGAAAAACTGTTTTTT
TRBJ2-5 . TRBV7-2 . CASSLRENQYF TGTGCCAGCAGCTTACGGGAGAATCAGTACTTC
TRBJ2-2 TRBD1 TRBV2 many CASSVLGTGWAGELFF TGTGCCAGCAGTGTATTGGGGACAGGGTGGGCCGGGGAGCTGTTTTTT
TRBJ1-2 . TRBV19 . CASSIRRGPSYTF TGTGCCAGTAGTATAAGAAGGGGCCCCTCCTACACCTTC
TRBJ2-1 TRBD1 TRBV2 many CASLTGTGHNEQFF TGTGCCAGCCTCACCGGGACAGGCCACAATGAGCAGTTCTTC
TRBJ1-4 . TRBV11-2 many CASSHSTGMNEKLFF TGTGCCAGCAGCCATTCAACAGGGATGAATGAAAAACTGTTTTTT
TRBJ2-5 . TRBV5-6 many CASSLWGRVEETQYF TGTGCCAGCAGCTTGTGGGGCCGGGTAGAAGAGACCCAGTACTTC
TRBJ1-1 . TRBV7-9 . CASSFPPQNPGAFF TGTGCCAGCAGCTTCCCCCCTCAGAATCCTGGAGCTTTCTTT
TRBJ1-3 . TRBV6-5 many CASIALGENTIYF TGTGCCAGCATTGCCTTGGGGGAAAACACCATATATTTT